Described below is a single T cell receptor beta chain sequence and its context. The sample has other DNA sequences that encode this CDR3 too. Original methodology: Amplification from reference gene primers served as the basis for estimated nucleated cell counts. Repertoires were generated with immunoSEQ multiplex PCR, while TCRdb's copy carries only in-frame clones and drops some. V and J calls and clone size are copied from that table; D and trimming were computed from the DNA. Among roughly 130,000 clones listed, roughly four fifths were seen once. These data originate in a study of blood T cell repertoires in COVID-19. The V end lost 5 bases, the J end lost 6 bases, and 8 bases lay between the germline ends. The CDR3 sequence is 12 residues long. Germline CDR1 is SGHTA and CDR2 is FQGNSA.

The chain joins TRBV7-2 to TRBJ1-5, with D unclear. The receptor's source is a man in his fifties or sixties who had recovered from COVID-19. What was sequenced was PBMCs or T cells enriched from blood (not recorded which). The CDR3 DNA reads TGTGCCAGCAGCCCATCAGGTCAGCCCCAGCATTTT. This translates into CASSPSGQPQHF.